This T cell receptor beta chain came from a study of CD8 T cells in ankylosing spondylitis. Findings and limits, study-wide: Seven or eight highly homologous variants formed a TCR beta motif that appeared characteristic of ankylosing spondylitis blood.

TCRdb reprocessed the 5' RACE reads with MiXCR, giving one entry per CDR3 protein. The sample yields a few hundred thousand distinct CDR3 sequences, roughly 18% seen once. This clonotype was seen more than once but under ten times. Its antigen remains unknown. Germline V gene sequence: CDR1 MGHRA, CDR2 YSYEKL. This CDR3 comprises 15 residues. V was pared by 3 bases and J by 5 bases, with 16 bases between. The clonotype was recovered from a male donor with ankylosing spondylitis or in good health (not recorded which). The sequencing sample was made of blood, either unsorted or a sorted T cell fraction (not recorded which). V is TRBV4-1 and J is TRBJ1-1; TRBD1 might be the D (6 bases). In DNA form, the CDR3 reads TGCGCCAGCAGCCACCAGACAGGAGGGGGAACTGAAGCTTTCTTT. It codes for CASSHQTGGGTEAFF.